The table lists the clone carrying this T cell receptor (beta chain) with a count of one. Clones were read by immunoSEQ multiplex PCR, and TCRdb kept only the in-frame ones, dropping some. The data hold 30,000 to 40,000 clones, with around 84% observed a single time. The data were obtained in a study of blood T cell repertoires in COVID-19. Study details: Acute and convalescent COVID-19 specimens originated in the United States, Italy and Spain. Sources were T cells, B-cell-depleted T cells, or PBMCs; the material itself was cDNA or gDNA.

Germline-derived CDR1 and CDR2 are SGHTA and FQGNSA. Between the trimmed V and J ends, which lost 3 bases and 1 base, there was a span of 12 bases. The CDR3 runs 15 residues. Sample: peripheral blood. The gene calls are TRBV7-2 and TRBJ1-1; possible D gene TRBD1, 5 bases. This receptor was taken from a man aged 55 to 70 with COVID-19, enrolled during active disease. CDR3 sequence (DNA): TGTGCCAGCAGCTTCACAGGTGGCTCGAACACTGAAGCTTTCTTT. It yields the protein CASSFTGGSNTEAFF.